This T cell receptor (beta chain) was observed in a study of blood T cell repertoires in COVID-19. In the study overall: COVID-19 samples collected from the United States, Italy and Spain covered acute and convalescent phases. Sources were T cells, B-cell-depleted T cells, or PBMCs; the material itself was cDNA or gDNA.

V shed 3 bases and J 6 bases; nucleotides not matched to a gene: 3. The CDR3 is 13 residues long. Germline values: CDR1 SGHTA, CDR2 FQGNSA. Assay: immunoSEQ multiplex PCR; the TCRdb copy retains only in-frame clones and omits some. The sample consists of approximately 160,000 clones, over 70% of them appearing once. Sample: peripheral blood. The receptor comes from a woman older than 75 with active or convalescent COVID-19. The chain has TRBV7-2 and TRBJ1-2; 8 nucleotides match TRBD1. CDR3 nucleotides: TGTGCCAGCAGCTTGACAGGGGAGGATGGCTACACCTTC. This encodes CASSLTGEDGYTF.